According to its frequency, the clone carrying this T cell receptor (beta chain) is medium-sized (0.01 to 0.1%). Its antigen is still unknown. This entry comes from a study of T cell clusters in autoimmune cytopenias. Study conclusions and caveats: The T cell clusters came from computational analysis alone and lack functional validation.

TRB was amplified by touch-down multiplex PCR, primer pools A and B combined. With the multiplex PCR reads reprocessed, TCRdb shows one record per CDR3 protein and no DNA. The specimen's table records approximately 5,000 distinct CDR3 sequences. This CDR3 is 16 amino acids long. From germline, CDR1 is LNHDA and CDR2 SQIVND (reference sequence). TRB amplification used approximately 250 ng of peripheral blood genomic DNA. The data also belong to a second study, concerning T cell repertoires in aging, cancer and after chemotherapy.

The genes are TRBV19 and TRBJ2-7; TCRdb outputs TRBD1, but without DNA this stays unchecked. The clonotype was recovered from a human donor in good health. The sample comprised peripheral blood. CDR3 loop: CASSLRTGANPYEQYF.